One T cell receptor (beta chain) is described in this entry. The data originate from a study of control samples from healthy donors and cancer patients. The protocol was immunoSEQ multiplex PCR, while the TCRdb copy is restricted to in-frame clones and leaves out a portion. The sample has over 150,000 clones, about 94% seen once. CDR3 length equals 14 residues. Germline CDR1 reads MNHNS; CDR2 reads SASEGT. The V gene lost 2 bases and the J gene lost 4 bases, with 11 bases spanning the gap. The clonotype was recovered from a man aged 40-50 years in good health. Sequences were obtained from blood. The J gene is TRBJ1-1, the V gene TRBV6-1; D not certain. CDR3 protein: CASSESILGTEAFF. Written as DNA, the CDR3 is TGTGCCAGCAGTGAAAGTATCCTAGGCACTGAAGCTTTCTTT.